Below, 25 T cell receptor beta chains from the same sample are listed, as sequenced in a study of shared clonotypes between healthy human individuals. The table came from immunoSEQ multiplex PCR; TCRdb's copy has only in-frame clones and leaves some out. The profile shows about 1.5 million clones, 95% to 99% of them singletons. The sequencing input was naive CD4+ T cells sorted from blood. Subset: CD45RA+ positively selected. These receptors originate from a man aged 25 to 45 in good health.

The chain is built from TRBV5-6 and TRBJ1-2, with 7 bases fitting TRBD1. This CDR3 region has 12 residues. Germline V gene sequence: CDR1 SGHDT, CDR2 YYEEEE. The V segment lost 9 bases and the J segment 2 bases; nucleotides outside the gene matches: 4. CDR3: CATGTANYGYTF. In nucleotides, the CDR3 is TGTGCCACCGGGACAGCCAACTATGGCTACACCTTC.

V and J are TRBV18 and TRBJ1-3; D possibly corresponds to TRBD1 (5 bases). V shed 1 base and J shed 0 bases, with 13 bases lying between them. Germline CDR1 and CDR2: KGHSH and LQKENI. This CDR3 spans 17 amino acids. The CDR3 nucleotides read TGTGCCAGCTCACCACTACCCCGGGGCTCCTCTGGAAACACCATATATTTT. Protein product: CASSPLPRGSSGNTIYF.

The V call is TRBV28, the J call TRBJ2-7; 10 bases fit TRBD1. V gave up 8 bases and J gave up 5 bases; unmatched junction bases: 3. Germline lookup yields CDR1 MDHEN and CDR2 SYDVKM. This CDR3 has 12 amino acids. CDR3 loop: CASDRGLDEQYF. CDR3 DNA: TGTGCCAGCGACAGGGGGCTCGACGAGCAGTACTTC.

A word on this clone: Additional DNA sequences in this sample encode the identical CDR3. This chain joins TRBV18 and TRBJ2-5, with D unresolved. Germline V gene data show CDR1 as KGHSH and CDR2 as LQKENI. The CDR3 length is 13 residues. The V gene lost 3 bases and the J gene lost 5 bases, with 10 bases spanning the gap. CDR3 protein: CASSPPNGETQYF. The CDR3 DNA sequence: TGTGCCAGCTCACCCCCGAATGGGGAGACCCAGTACTTC. The full variable domain, rest sourced from reference TRBV18 and TRBJ2-5, is NAGVMQNPRHLVRRRGQEARLRCSPMKGHSHVYWYRQLPEEGLKFMVYLQKENIIDESGMPKERFSAEFPKEGPSILRIQQVVRGDSAAYFCASSPPNGETQYFGPGTRLLVL.

The rearrangement uses TRBV15 and TRBJ1-1; D call uncertain. Per the germline V gene, CDR1 is LNHNV and CDR2 is YYDKDF (reference sequence). The CDR3 loop spans 13 amino acids. Trimming took 3 bases from V and 5 from J, leaving 10 bases between them. CDR3 sequence reads: CATSRSLRTEAFF. CDR3 nucleotides: TGTGCCACCAGCAGGTCCTTGAGAACTGAAGCTTTCTTT.

On this clone itself: The sample holds other DNA sequences that translate to the same CDR3. The chain employs TRBV9 and TRBJ1-1; D is undetermined. Germline V gene sequence: CDR1 SGDLS, CDR2 YYNGEE. The ends were cut back, 2 bases at V and 1 base at J, with 9 bases in the middle. The CDR3 covers 14 residues. The CDR3 loop is CASSVTVANTEAFF. The CDR3 DNA follows: TGTGCCAGCAGCGTTACAGTCGCGAACACTGAAGCTTTCTTT.

The CDR3 nucleotides are TGTGCCAGCAGGATAGCGGGTAGCAGCGGAGCGCAGTATTTT. It specifies CASRIAGSSGAQYF. This sequence joins TRBV6-4 and TRBJ2-3; 7 bases line up with TRBD2. CDR3 size: 14 residues. V gave up 6 bases and J gave up 10 bases; unmatched junction bases: 13. CDR1 is MRHNA, CDR2 SNTAGT, per germline.

The rearrangement uses TRBV28 and TRBJ1-2; D is uncertain. Deletions cut 6 bases from V and 5 bases from J, with 10 bases between. CDR1 and CDR2 from the germline V gene are MDHEN and SYDVKM. The CDR3 is made up of 12 amino acids. Written as DNA, the CDR3 is TGTGCCAGCAGCCAGAACAGATATGGCTACACCTTC. This translates into CASSQNRYGYTF.

This chain joins TRBV5-8 and TRBJ2-1; D is undetermined. CDR3 length: 10 amino acids. Germline CDR1 is SGHTS and CDR2 is YDEGEE. The V end was cut by 1 base, the J end by 7 bases, with 0 bases between. The CDR3 sequence is CASSLNEQFF. In nucleotides, the CDR3 is TGTGCCAGCAGCTTGAATGAGCAGTTCTTC. Based on the CDR3 plus reference TRBV5-8 and TRBJ2-1, the full variable domain is EAGVTQSPTHLIKTRGQQATLRCSPISGHTSVYWYQQALGLGLQFLLWYDEGEERNRGNFPPRFSGRQFPNYSSELNVNALELEDSALYLCASSLNEQFFGPGTRLTVL.

The J gene is TRBJ2-7, the V gene TRBV5-1; TRBD2 agrees at 8 bases. The CDR3 consists of 13 residues. Germline trimming cut 9 bases from V and 2 bases from J; bases unmatched to any gene: 7. Looked up from germline, CDR1 is SGHRS and CDR2 is YFSETQ. The CDR3 DNA reads TGCGCCACCGGGAGGGCTCCAACCTACGAGCAGTACTTC. Protein sequence: CATGRAPTYEQYF.

The genes are TRBV9 and TRBJ2-5, with D perhaps TRBD1 or TRBD2 (5 bases each). The CDR3 spans 16 residues. Trimming shortened V by 0 bases and J by 5 bases, and 17 bases separated the two germline ends. Germline V gene sequence: CDR1 SGDLS, CDR2 YYNGEE. CDR3 bases: TGTGCCAGCAGCGTAGAGGCCGGGACCCATGTCGAGACCCAGTACTTC. It encodes CASSVEAGTHVETQYF.

The rearrangement joins TRBV5-1 to TRBJ2-3; the D is unclear. Germline assignment: CDR1 SGHRS and CDR2 YFSETQ. This CDR3 is 13 amino acids long. With 0 bases removed from V and 5 bases from J, the gap between germline ends came to 7 bases. In nucleotides, the CDR3 is TGCGCCAGCAGCTTGGGCAGGCGAGATACGCAGTATTTT. This gives the protein CASSLGRRDTQYF.

The chain combines TRBV9 with TRBJ2-1, with 9 positions matching TRBD2. V was pared by 0 bases and J by 5 bases, with 12 bases of the junction left unmatched. Germline loops: CDR1 SGDLS, CDR2 YYNGEE. The CDR3 covers 18 residues. For the CDR3, the DNA is TGTGCCAGCAGCGTAGATCCTCCAGGGGCGGGAGGGAACAATGAGCAGTTCTTC. This codes for CASSVDPPGAGGNNEQFF.

In its sample, this clone was seen once. The chain links TRBV18 to TRBJ2-7; 11 bases line up with TRBD2. Germline V CDR1 and CDR2: KGHSH, LQKENI. V was pared by 1 base and J by 2 bases, with 4 bases of the junction left unmatched. There are 16 residues in the CDR3. In nucleotides, the CDR3 is TGTGCCAGCTCACCACTCCCTAGCGGGAGGCCCTACGAGCAGTACTTC. Translated, it gives CASSPLPSGRPYEQYF.

The chain employs TRBV7-2 and TRBJ1-2, with D unresolved. Germline CDR1 and CDR2: SGHTA and FQGNSA. This CDR3 region has 15 residues. Trimming cost V 1 base and J 1 base, with 10 bases left between them. The CDR3 is CASSLVVGHNYGYTF. CDR3 DNA sequence: TGTGCCAGCAGCTTAGTGGTAGGCCATAACTATGGCTACACCTTC.

This clone was recorded only once. V and J are TRBV19 and TRBJ2-1; TRBD2 aligns across 14 bases. The CDR3 spans 20 residues. Germline CDR1 is LNHDA and CDR2 is SQIVND (reference sequence). The V and J ends lost 8 bases and 7 bases, in that order; junction bases with no gene match: 22. DNA of the CDR3: TGTGCCAGTCGTCCAGGGGGACTAGCGGGAGACACCGCCATCCTTAATGAGCAGTTCTTC. Amino acids: CASRPGGLAGDTAILNEQFF.

CDR3 residues: CASSHPGLDINEQFF. As DNA, the CDR3 is TGCGCCAGCAGCCACCCGGGACTAGATATCAATGAGCAGTTCTTC. V gene TRBV4-1 combines with J gene TRBJ2-1; 8 bases are a match to TRBD2. The CDR3 length is 15 residues. CDR1 and CDR2 from the germline V gene are MGHRA and YSYEKL. The junction had 7 bases not matched to a gene; V was cut back by 3 bases and J by 6 bases.

The genes are TRBV27 and TRBJ2-5; TRBD1 matches 8 bases. The CDR3 contains 15 residues. Germline lookup yields CDR1 MNHEY and CDR2 SMNVEV (reference sequence). The V segment lost 6 bases and the J segment 4 bases; nucleotides outside the gene matches: 10. The DNA for the CDR3 is TGTGCCAGCAGGCGGACGACAGGGGTGGGAGAGACCCAGTACTTC. This sequence encodes CASRRTTGVGETQYF.

To note about this clone: Other nucleotide sequences from this sample produce the same CDR3. The V gene is TRBV5-1, the J gene TRBJ1-1; no definite D call. V lost 0 bases, J lost 1 base, and 7 bases lay in between. CDR1 is SGHRS, CDR2 YFSETQ, per germline. The CDR3 contains 14 residues. In DNA, the CDR3 is TGCGCCAGCAGCTTGGCGGCAGAGAACACTGAAGCTTTCTTT. Amino acid sequence: CASSLAAENTEAFF.

This rearrangement joins TRBV2 to TRBJ2-2; D may be TRBD2 (6 bases). The length of the CDR3 is 15 residues. V was cut by 5 bases and J by 4 bases, with 14 bases left in between. Germline CDR1 reads SNHLY; CDR2 reads FYNNEI. The CDR3 DNA reads TGTGCCAGCAGTACGGGACTCCGGGCCACCGGGGAGCTGTTTTTT. As protein: CASSTGLRATGELFF. Combining the CDR3 with reference TRBV2 and TRBJ2-2 gives the whole variable domain EPEVTQTPSHQVTQMGQEVILRCVPISNHLYFYWYRQILGQKVEFLVSFYNNEISEKSEIFDDQFSVERPDGSNFTLKIRSTKLEDSAMYFCASSTGLRATGELFFGEGSRLTVL.

This sequence joins TRBV7-3 and TRBJ2-7; 8 nucleotides agree with TRBD2. The length of the CDR3 is 15 residues. V lost 5 bases and J lost 7; bases outside the gene matches: 13. Germline V gene sequence: CDR1 SGHTA, CDR2 FQGTGA. CDR3 in amino acids: CASSASGGVLEEQYF. CDR3 DNA sequence: TGTGCCAGCAGCGCCTCGGGGGGGGTGCTGGAGGAGCAGTACTTC.

V usage is TRBV28 and J usage is TRBJ2-5; D is possibly TRBD1 (5 bases). The V and J ends lost 4 bases and 2 bases respectively, with 5 bases between them. The CDR3 loop spans 12 amino acids. Germline V CDR1 and CDR2: MDHEN, SYDVKM. The CDR3 spells CASSYRQETQYF. CDR3 bases: TGTGCCAGCAGTTACAGGCAAGAGACCCAGTACTTC. Drawing the rest from reference TRBV28 and TRBJ2-5, the complete variable domain is DVKVTQSSRYLVKRTGEKVFLECVQDMDHENMFWYRQDPGLGLRLIYFSYDVKMKEKGDIPEGYSVSREKKERFSLILESASTNQTSMYLCASSYRQETQYFGPGTRLLVL.

The V and J genes are TRBV27 and TRBJ1-2; the D gene is possibly TRBD1 (5 bases). The CDR3 runs 13 residues. CDR1 is MNHEY and CDR2 is SMNVEV in the germline V gene (reference sequence). V was trimmed by 6 bases and J by 4 bases, leaving 12 bases between them. The CDR3 nucleotides are TGTGCCAGCAGGCAGGGAGCTGGCTATGGCTACACCTTC. Encoded protein: CASRQGAGYGYTF.

The chain combines TRBV30 with TRBJ2-7; possibly TRBD1 or TRBD2 for D (5 bases each). Germline CDR1 is GTSNPN and CDR2 is SVGIG (reference sequence). This CDR3 has 12 amino acids. V dropped 5 bases and J dropped 3 bases, with 11 bases sitting between them. The DNA of the CDR3 is TGTGCCTGGGGGGACCGATACTACGAGCAGTACTTC. It yields the protein CAWGDRYYEQYF.

The rearrangement joins TRBV11-3 to TRBJ2-3; unclear D gene. V lost 1 base and J lost 2, with 10 bases in between. This CDR3 comprises 15 residues. CDR1 SGHNT and CDR2 YENEEA come from the germline V gene. The CDR3 loop is CASSLGRTLTDTQYF. CDR3 sequence (DNA): TGTGCCAGCAGCTTAGGAAGGACCCTCACAGATACGCAGTATTTT.